This TCR beta chain originates from a study of T cell repertoires in cytomegalovirus infection. Study background: Newly reported HLA-C-restricted and thoroughly characterized HLA-B-restricted CMV epitopes were employed. Matching HLA type, along with CMV infection, was indicated by public TCR beta signatures.

Overall study results and limits: The study identified carriers of CMV plus the relevant HLA from cumulative public TCR beta family frequency.

J was trimmed by 0 bases and V by 4 bases; bases with no gene match: 2. The CDR3 is 14 residues long. CDR1 and CDR2 from the germline V gene are SNHLY and FYNNEI. MiXCR, run by TCRdb on the reads, gives a single entry per CDR3 protein. Here the sample spans 80,000 to 95,000 distinct CDR3 sequences, about 29% being singletons. This clonotype was detected only a few times. Its antigen is undetermined. The source of this sequence is a human donor in good health (CMV status not recorded). Some clones in this sample may be carry-over from other donors' samples. This chain uses TRBV2 with TRBJ2-5, with 7 positions matching TRBD1. Sample: CD8+ T cells from cultured PBMCs, taken from culture after CMV antigen stimulation. The CDR3 region is CASSVGTDQETQYF. Written as DNA, the CDR3 is TGTGCCAGCAGTGTCGGGACAGACCAAGAGACCCAGTACTTC.